This T cell receptor (beta chain) was captured in a study of metastatic and nonmetastatic thyroid tumors. Whole-study context: The comparison covered peripheral blood and tumor or nodule tissue in malignant and benign thyroid patients.

Points from the study as a whole: Within blood and tumor, benign nodules reportedly had significantly lower TCR beta diversity than malignant thyroid tumors did.

No treatment had been given to any patient before thyroid surgery. In the original processing: Across clinicopathological groups, CDR3 differences served as the basis for building a distant-metastasis classifier for papillary thyroid cancer. TCRdb re-analyzed the PCR reads using MiXCR. The authors' filters were not applied to this entry. Of approximately 21,000 clones listed, around 19% are singletons. This clone was observed many times. What it binds is unknown. J gave up 4 bases and V 4 bases, and 6 bases lay outside the gene matches. Germline CDR1 DFQATT, CDR2 SNEGSKA (reference sequence). This CDR3 has 14 amino acids.

The chain joins TRBV20-1 to TRBJ2-3, with TRBD2 identical over 9 bases. The specimen was blood. The TCR sequence derives from a male donor with papillary thyroid cancer or a benign thyroid nodule (not recorded which). Some clones in this sample may be carry-over from other donors' samples. The chain's CDR3 is CSAIGGGGADTQYF. CDR3 sequence (DNA): TGCAGTGCTATTGGCGGGGGGGGAGCAGATACGCAGTATTTT.